This T cell receptor beta chain was captured in a study of blood T cell repertoires in COVID-19. The overall study: COVID-19 samples, acute and convalescent, were from the United States, Italy and Spain. Nucleic acid was either cDNA or gDNA, and it came from T cells, B-cell-depleted T cells, or PBMCs.

Unmatched junction bases numbered 4, after V lost 2 bases and J lost 7 bases. Germline values: CDR1 GTSNPN, CDR2 SVGIG (reference sequence). This CDR3 has 13 amino acids. In the original workflow: Reference gene primer amplification gave nucleated cell count estimates. Here immunoSEQ multiplex PCR was the method, and the copy in TCRdb shows in-frame clones only, minus some. From that table come the V and J calls and clone size; the DNA was used to work out D and trimming. Of a few hundred thousand clones in the sample, about 89% are singletons; the top ten hold about 1.2%. The sample comprised peripheral blood. The gene calls are TRBV30 and TRBJ2-1, with 8 positions matching TRBD2. The origin of this receptor is a man in his forties or fifties with acute or convalescent COVID-19. The CDR3 protein is CAWSPGGRNEQFF. The CDR3 DNA reads TGTGCCTGGAGTCCGGGAGGGAGAAATGAGCAGTTCTTC.